The rows below give T cell receptor beta chains drawn from one sample of a study of blood T cell repertoires in COVID-19. Profiled with immunoSEQ multiplex PCR; TCRdb holds only in-frame clones, not every one. Here the sample spans roughly 120,000 clones, about nine tenths being singletons. Sequencing input: peripheral blood. The receptors derive from a man aged 45 to 65 with active COVID-19. Each CDR3 is given with its conserved first and last residue. The order of the fields is D gene, J gene, clone size, V gene, CDR3 DNA, CDR3 protein. The D gene is left open where the match is weak. Clone sizes are given selectively: once, few, many, or a class where the clone is expanded.

TRBD2,TRBJ2-3,-,TRBV6-5,TGTGCCAGCCAACGGGAGGCCACGGATACGCAGTATTTT,CASQREATDTQYF
TRBD1,TRBJ1-1,-,TRBV7-2,TGTGCCAGCAGCTTAGCGACAGGGGTGGACACTGAAGCTTTCTTT,CASSLATGVDTEAFF
-,TRBJ1-2,-,TRBV30,TGTGCCTGGAGTTACAGGGATGGCTACACCTTC,CAWSYRDGYTF
-,TRBJ1-4,-,TRBV19,TGTGCCAGTAGTATGGACAGAAATGAAAAACTGTTTTTT,CASSMDRNEKLFF
TRBD1,TRBJ2-2,-,TRBV27,TGTGCCAGCAGTTCGAGGACGGGACAGGGGACCGGGGAGCTGTTTTTT,CASSSRTGQGTGELFF
-,TRBJ2-1,-,TRBV2,TGTGCCAGTTGTATACAGGGCCTGGGCGACAATGAGCAGTTCTTC,CASCIQGLGDNEQFF
TRBD1,TRBJ1-4,-,TRBV19,TGTGCCAGTAGTCCCCGTCAACAGGGGGACGAAAAACTGTTTTTT,CASSPRQQGDEKLFF
TRBD2,TRBJ2-1,once,TRBV11-3,TGTGCCAGCAGCAGTGAAGGGACTAGCGGATACAATGAGCAGTTCTTC,CASSSEGTSGYNEQFF
-,TRBJ1-6,-,TRBV19,TGTGCCAGTAGTGATCAGTGGAATTCACCCCTCCACTTT,CASSDQWNSPLHF
-,TRBJ2-1,-,TRBV9,TGTGCCAGCAGCGCCTCATCGGACAGTATCTATGAGCAGTTCTTC,CASSASSDSIYEQFF
-,TRBJ2-3,-,TRBV5-1,TGCGCCAGCAGCTTCGAACAGGGCGGCACAGATACGCAGTATTTT,CASSFEQGGTDTQYF
TRBD2,TRBJ2-1,-,TRBV24-1,TGTGCCACCAGTCCGGGAGGGTACAATGAGCAGTTCTTC,CATSPGGYNEQFF
TRBD1,TRBJ1-5,-,TRBV6-5,TGTGCCAGCAGGCGACAGGGGGGGAGCAATCAGCCCCAGCATTTT,CASRRQGGSNQPQHF
TRBD1,TRBJ2-4,-,TRBV7-8,TGTGCCAGCAGCTTAGCGCTATGGGACAGGGGAGGACAGTACTTC,CASSLALWDRGGQYF
TRBD2,TRBJ2-1,-,TRBV14,TGTGCCAGCAGCCAAGATGGGATAGCGGGAGAACGGGGCAATGAGCAGTTCTTC,CASSQDGIAGERGNEQFF
-,TRBJ2-3,-,TRBV24-1,TGTGCCACCAGTGATTTCCAGACAGCTACTTTCACAGATACGCAGTATTTT,CATSDFQTATFTDTQYF
-,TRBJ2-5,-,TRBV12-3/TRBV12-4,TGTGCCAGCAGTTTCTCAGGGTGGGGGACCCAGTACTTC,CASSFSGWGTQYF
-,TRBJ2-3,-,TRBV20-1,TGCAGTGCTGCGCCGGGTGGTGCGCAGTATTTT,CSAAPGGAQYF